The entry below describes one T cell receptor (beta chain). This entry is derived from a study of cytomegalovirus exposure and HLA in healthy donors. 13 Jbeta primers and 60 Vbeta primers were used for the PCR. Here immunoSEQ multiplex PCR was the method, and the copy in TCRdb shows in-frame clones only, minus some. The repertoire holds 160,000 or so clones, with around 90% as singletons. Sequencing was carried out using PBMCs. This receptor was taken from a woman younger than 45 in good health and CMV-seronegative.

This CDR3 reads CASSSGLAGVDTQYF. In DNA, the CDR3 is TGCGCCAGCAGCTCGGGACTAGCGGGCGTAGATACGCAGTATTTT. V usage is TRBV5-1 and J usage is TRBJ2-3, with 12 positions matching TRBD2. Germline V lookup: CDR1 SGHRS, CDR2 YFSETQ. V dropped 3 bases and J dropped 5; count of bases not matched to a gene: 4. The length of the CDR3 is 15 residues.